This T cell receptor (beta chain) originates from a study of shared clonotypes between healthy human individuals. General study results and limits: Memory subsets generally showed smaller estimated richness than naive subsets did.

In the study's own analysis: ImmunoSEQ output held junction-only sequences without quality scores, so filtering differed. Produced via immunoSEQ multiplex PCR; TCRdb's table is partial and in-frame only. V, J and clone size are those of that table, while D and trimming were read from the DNA. Among roughly 700,000 clones listed, around two thirds were seen once. Comments on this clone: Its antigen remains unknown.

Sequences were obtained from memory CD4+ T cells sorted from blood. The subset was: CD45RA-negative fraction. This TCR derives from a woman aged 30 to 39 in good health.

The CDR3, as DNA: TGTGCCAGCAGCAGCGGCGGAGGCGGATATGAGACCCAGTACTTC. As protein: CASSSGGGGYETQYF. The chain is built from TRBV7-7 and TRBJ2-5; D perhaps matches TRBD2 (5 bases). Germline V gene sequence: CDR1 SSHAT, CDR2 FNYEAQ (reference sequence). Trimming took 5 bases from V and 5 from J, leaving 18 bases between them. The CDR3 is made up of 15 amino acids.